A single sample gave rise to the 30 T cell receptor beta chains below, sequenced in a study of blood T cells in healthy people across ages. The second PCR ran 7 to 11 cycles with a sample-barcoded 5' primer and J-beta primers. TCRdb itself ran the 5' RACE reads through MiXCR, one entry per CDR3 protein. The data contain approximately 2,000,000 distinct CDR3 sequences, more than 35% of them singletons. Sequencing was carried out using blood. These receptors were taken from a human donor in good health.

In DNA, the CDR3 is TGTGCCAGCAGCTCAGGGGTTACCACTGAAGCTTTCTTT. Protein sequence: CASSSGVTTEAFF. The V and J genes are TRBV7-2 and TRBJ1-1; tentatively, D is TRBD1 (6 bases). The germline V gene encodes CDR1 SGHTA and CDR2 FQGNSA. The CDR3 length is 13 residues. Trimming left V 4 bases short and J 4 bases short, with 10 bases between.

The J gene is TRBJ1-2, the V gene TRBV30; D gene unclear. There are 14 residues in the CDR3. CDR1 is GTSNPN and CDR2 is SVGIG in the germline V gene (reference sequence). Trimming shortened V by 2 bases and J by 4 bases, and 14 bases separated the two germline ends. The CDR3 region has the DNA TGTGCCTGGAGTATTTTAGGACGGAGCTATGGCTACACCTTC. Protein product: CAWSILGRSYGYTF.

The table lists this clonotype with a few counts. This CDR3 reads CASSGTDHYEQYF. The CDR3 DNA sequence: TGTGCCAGCAGTGGGACGGACCACTACGAGCAGTACTTC. The V gene is TRBV2, the J gene TRBJ2-7; D remains ambiguous. Trimming removed 4 bases at V and 3 bases at J, with 10 bases between. Germline CDR1 SNHLY, CDR2 FYNNEI. CDR3 length: 13 residues.

This chain uses TRBV11-2 with TRBJ2-7; no clear D. V was trimmed by 4 bases and J by 2 bases, leaving 9 bases between them. The V gene's germline CDR1 is SGHAT and CDR2 FQNNGV. The length of the CDR3 is 13 residues. The CDR3 spells CASSSTWTYEQYF. CDR3 bases: TGTGCCAGCAGCTCTACATGGACCTACGAGCAGTACTTC.

The rearrangement uses TRBV20-1 and TRBJ2-4; a possible D gene is TRBD1 (5 bases). Trimming cost V 6 bases and J 0 bases, with 18 bases left between them. The CDR3 has 16 amino acids. Germline CDR1 is DFQATT and CDR2 is SNEGSKA (reference sequence). DNA for the CDR3: TGCAGTGCCAACCCGAGACAGCCGGAAGCCAAAAACATTCAGTACTTC. This gives the protein CSANPRQPEAKNIQYF.

This chain uses TRBV15 with TRBJ2-7, with 8 nucleotides matching TRBD2. The germline V gene encodes CDR1 LNHNV and CDR2 YYDKDF (reference sequence). The junction had 3 bases not matched to a gene; V was cut back by 2 bases and J by 6 bases. The CDR3 sequence is 13 residues long. CDR3 coding DNA: TGTGCCACCAGCAGAAGTCGGGGGGGCGAGCAGTACTTC. Translation gives CATSRSRGGEQYF.

This chain joins TRBV7-2 and TRBJ2-7, with TRBD2 as a possible D gene (5 bases). The V end lost 5 bases, the J end lost 2 bases, and 19 bases lay between the germline ends. CDR1 and CDR2 (germline): SGHTA, FQGNSA. CDR3 length: 16 residues. The CDR3 DNA reads as TGTGCCAGCAGCCCCGACATGGCTAGCCTCACCTACGAGCAGTACTTC. Residues: CASSPDMASLTYEQYF. The full variable domain, its missing parts supplied by reference TRBV7-2 and TRBJ2-7, is GAGVSQSPSNKVTEKGKDVELRCDPISGHTALYWYRQSLGQGLEFLIYFQGNSAPDKSGLPSDRFSAERTGGSVSTLTIQRTQQEDSAVYLCASSPDMASLTYEQYFGPGTRLTVT.

The V gene is TRBV9, the J gene TRBJ2-1, with 9 bases fitting TRBD2. The V gene's germline CDR1 is SGDLS and CDR2 YYNGEE. Unmatched junction bases numbered 13, after V lost 4 bases and J lost 5 bases. CDR3 size: 17 residues. The CDR3 nucleotides read TGTGCCAGCAGCACTCCCCGGGAGCGGGGGGTAAACAATGAGCAGTTCTTC. This translates into CASSTPRERGVNNEQFF.

The chain couples TRBV10-3 to TRBJ2-5; 7 bases agree with TRBD2. With 3 bases clipped from V and 5 bases from J, the junction kept 3 bases outside the gene matches. The CDR3 covers 13 residues. Per germline, CDR1 ENHRY and CDR2 SYGVKD. The chain's CDR3 is CAISDGGLETQYF. Here the CDR3 DNA reads TGTGCCATCAGTGACGGGGGGTTGGAGACCCAGTACTTC.

This clonotype was detected only a few times. This sequence joins TRBV15 and TRBJ2-4; 8 bases line up with TRBD2. Germline V lookup: CDR1 LNHNV, CDR2 YYDKDF (reference sequence). J gave up 14 bases and V 5 bases, and 8 bases lay outside the gene matches. The CDR3 sequence is 12 residues long. The CDR3 is CATSPPGGDKYF. CDR3 coding DNA: TGTGCCACCAGCCCGCCGGGGGGGGATAAGTACTTC.

This clonotype is a singleton in its sample. The rearrangement uses TRBV7-6 and TRBJ2-7, with TRBD2 identical over 7 bases. V shed 5 bases, J shed 4 bases, and the junction held 8 bases outside the gene matches. Germline CDR1 is SGHVS and CDR2 is FNYEAQ. This CDR3 is built from 14 residues. Here the CDR3 DNA reads TGTGCCAGCAGCCCTTGGGGAGGGCAATACGAGCAGTACTTC. It yields the protein CASSPWGGQYEQYF.

V and J are TRBV6-5 and TRBJ2-5, with 10 nucleotides matching TRBD1. The end of the DNA is better explained by TRBJ2-7, so the J call may be wrong. Germline lookup yields CDR1 MNHEY and CDR2 SVGAGI. The CDR3 runs 15 residues. The CDR3 is CASSDPGTGVNEQYF. DNA for the CDR3: TGTGCCAGCAGTGACCCGGGGACAGGGGTCAACGAGCAGTACTTC.

This clonotype was found a few times. The chain joins TRBV6-2 or TRBV6-3 to TRBJ2-4; the match to TRBD1 covers 10 bases. J was trimmed by 1 base and V by 4 bases; bases with no gene match: 4. Looked up from germline, CDR1 is MNHEY and CDR2 is SVGEGT. The CDR3 length is 16 residues. DNA of the CDR3: TGTGCCAGCAGTTCGGGACAGGGGATGGCCAAAAACATTCAGTACTTC. Protein product: CASSSGQGMAKNIQYF.

The table lists this clonotype with a few counts. This chain uses TRBV5-1 with TRBJ1-1; no reliable D call. Germline-derived CDR1 and CDR2 are SGHRS and YFSETQ. V was clipped by 5 bases and J by 2 bases, with 10 bases between them. The CDR3 contains 13 residues. The DNA of the CDR3 is TGCGCCAGCAGAAATGAAGTCAACACTGAAGCTTTCTTT. It translates to CASRNEVNTEAFF.

The chain is built from TRBV28 and TRBJ2-7, with TRBD1 matching over 8 bases. Matching the DNA end better, TRBJ2-5 makes the J call doubtful. This CDR3 is 15 amino acids long. The germline V gene encodes CDR1 MDHEN and CDR2 SYDVKM. CDR3 protein: CASSSHQGAWETQYF. CDR3 nucleotides: TGTGCCAGCAGTTCCCATCAGGGGGCATGGGAGACCCAGTACTTC.

The V call is TRBV5-1, the J call TRBJ2-1, with TRBD2 matching over 8 bases. Germline V lookup: CDR1 SGHRS, CDR2 YFSETQ. The CDR3 spans 15 residues. The J segment lost 0 bases and the V segment lost 7 bases, leaving 6 bases of the junction unmatched. The CDR3 DNA reads TGCGCCAGCCTCGGGGGGGGTGGCTCCTACAATGAGCAGTTCTTC. Translating it yields CASLGGGGSYNEQFF.

This clonotype appeared a few times. The chain links TRBV7-3 to TRBJ1-1; 10 nucleotides match TRBD1. Germline assignment: CDR1 SGHTA and CDR2 FQGTGA. V was clipped by 8 bases and J by 4 bases; unmatched bases: 4. The CDR3 totals 13 residues. The CDR3 DNA follows: TGTGCCAGCCTTTGGACAGGGGGCACTGAAGCTTTCTTT. Protein: CASLWTGGTEAFF.

The J gene is TRBJ2-7, the V gene TRBV28, with TRBD1 matching over 8 bases. This CDR3 region has 15 residues. Germline assignment: CDR1 MDHEN and CDR2 SYDVKM. The V gene end was trimmed by 3 bases and the J gene end by 0 bases; junction bases not matched to a gene: 4. The DNA for the CDR3 is TGTGCCAGCAGTTTGGCGGACAGGGTCTCCTACGAGCAGTACTTC. It specifies CASSLADRVSYEQYF. The entire variable domain, with the rest obtained from reference TRBV28 and TRBJ2-7, is as follows: DVKVTQSSRYLVKRTGEKVFLECVQDMDHENMFWYRQDPGLGLRLIYFSYDVKMKEKGDIPEGYSVSREKKERFSLILESASTNQTSMYLCASSLADRVSYEQYFGPGTRLTVT.

This clonotype turned up a few times. The V call is TRBV27, the J call TRBJ2-7; a possible D gene is TRBD1 (6 bases). The CDR3 sequence is 13 residues long. Trimming pared 6 bases from V and 2 bases from J, leaving 11 bases between. Germline V gives CDR1 MNHEY, CDR2 SMNVEV (reference sequence). CDR3 DNA sequence: TGTGCCAGCAGCCACTCAGGGGCCTACGAGCAGTACTTC. Translated, it gives CASSHSGAYEQYF.

This clonotype was seen a handful of times. V usage is TRBV20-1 and J usage is TRBJ2-7, with 8 bases identical to TRBD1. Germline loops: CDR1 DFQATT, CDR2 SNEGSKA (reference sequence). This CDR3 has 14 residues. V lost 5 bases, J lost 3 bases, and 9 bases stayed unmatched. The CDR3 sequence is CSAQTDRGIYEQYF. The DNA for the CDR3 is TGCAGTGCTCAGACCGACAGGGGAATCTACGAGCAGTACTTC.

The rearrangement uses TRBV20-1 and TRBJ2-1; either TRBD1 or TRBD2 may supply D (6 bases each). Trimming took 0 bases from V and 4 from J, leaving 19 bases between them. This CDR3 is 17 amino acids long. Germline V gene data show CDR1 as DFQATT and CDR2 as SNEGSKA (reference sequence). CDR3 sequence (DNA): TGCAGTGCTAGAGATAGCGGCAGGGGATCCTTTTACAATGAGCAGTTCTTC. This translates into CSARDSGRGSFYNEQFF.

V gene TRBV24-1 combines with J gene TRBJ1-2, with a tentative D call TRBD1 (6 bases). The CDR3 runs to 15 residues. Germline V gene sequence: CDR1 KGHDR, CDR2 SFDVKD. V lost 3 bases to trimming and J lost 3 bases, with 13 bases between them. DNA for the CDR3: TGTGCCACCAGTGATCCTCAGACAGGAGACTATGGCTACACCTTC. Translating it yields CATSDPQTGDYGYTF.

This clonotype turned up a few times. The rearrangement joins TRBV28 to TRBJ1-2; D remains ambiguous. V was pared by 4 bases and J by 4 bases, with 10 bases between. Germline CDR1 is MDHEN and CDR2 is SYDVKM. There are 13 residues in the CDR3. Here the CDR3 reads CASSSTLSYGYTF. CDR3 nucleotide sequence: TGTGCCAGCAGTTCTACACTGAGCTATGGCTACACCTTC.

A few counts support this clonotype. The chain couples TRBV7-3 to TRBJ2-7, with 11 bases identical to TRBD2. The CDR3 runs to 16 residues. Germline CDR1 SGHTA, CDR2 FQGTGA. Trimming took 4 bases from V and 2 from J; bases not matched to a gene: 7. CDR3 bases: TGTGCCAGCAGCTACTGGACTAGCGGGCCCCCCTACGAGCAGTACTTC. It translates to CASSYWTSGPPYEQYF. Full variable domain (remainder filled in from reference TRBV7-3 and TRBJ2-7): GAGVSQTPSNKVTEKGKYVELRCDPISGHTALYWYRQSLGQGPEFLIYFQGTGAADDSGLPNDRFFAVRPEGSVSTLKIQRTERGDSAVYLCASSYWTSGPPYEQYFGPGTRLTVT.

V gene TRBV27 combines with J gene TRBJ1-6; 8 positions match TRBD1. V dropped 5 bases and J dropped 9; count of bases not matched to a gene: 9. This CDR3 region has 15 residues. Germline CDR1 is MNHEY and CDR2 is SMNVEV (reference sequence). CDR3 region: CASSTPDRDGSPLHF. The CDR3 bases are TGTGCCAGCAGTACACCGGACAGGGATGGTTCACCCCTCCACTTT.

This clonotype was recorded a few times. The chain is built from TRBV7-6 and TRBJ2-5, with TRBD1 identical over 7 bases. Germline V gene lookup returns CDR1 SGHVS and CDR2 FNYEAQ. CDR3 size: 13 residues. After removal of 3 bases from V and 7 bases from J, the junction contained 5 bases not matched to a gene. CDR3 region: CASSLPRQGTQYF. CDR3 coding DNA: TGTGCCAGCAGCTTGCCTCGACAGGGGACCCAGTACTTC.

Comments on this clonotype: One end of the junction varies from germline; a read error may be responsible. The rearrangement links TRBV9 to TRBJ1-2, with D perhaps matching TRBD1 (5 bases). Germline-derived CDR1 and CDR2 are SGDLS and YYNGEE. There are 15 residues in the CDR3. Here the CDR3 DNA reads TGTGCCAGCAGCCTCGCCGGGACTGGTAACTATGGCCACACCTTC. This gives the protein CASSLAGTGNYGHTF.

Details on this clonotype: This could be a read error, since a much larger clone is one nucleotide away. The rearrangement links TRBV7-3 to TRBJ2-3; no firm D call. CDR1 is SGHTA, CDR2 FQGTGA, per germline. The V end lost 4 bases, the J end lost 2 bases, and 13 bases lay between the germline ends. The CDR3 is made up of 15 amino acids. CDR3 coding DNA: TGTGCCAGCAGCTCCGACGTGACCCACACAGATACGCAGTATTTT. This gives the protein CASSSDVTHTDTQYF.

Comment on this clonotype: This clone may be a read error of a much larger clone one base away. The genes are TRBV12-3 or TRBV12-4 and TRBJ2-1, with D perhaps TRBD1 (6 bases). The CDR3 has 13 amino acids. Trimming left V 5 bases short and J 5 bases short, with 10 bases between. CDR3 loop: CASSPGTHNEQFF. Written as DNA, the CDR3 is TGTGCCAGCAGTCCCGGGACACACAATGAGCAGTTCTTC.

The rearrangement links TRBV7-2 to TRBJ2-7; 7 bases match TRBD2. Germline assignment: CDR1 SGHTA and CDR2 FQGNSA. J gave up 2 bases and V 4 bases, and 5 bases lay outside the gene matches. CDR3 length: 14 amino acids. The CDR3 sequence: CASSYRGGAYEQYF. The CDR3 DNA follows: TGTGCCAGCAGCTATCGGGGAGGGGCCTACGAGCAGTACTTC.